This T cell receptor (beta chain) originates from a study of OX40 agonist ivuxolimab in advanced cancers. Study details: Aged roughly 20 to 79 with a mean of 60 years, they were 82.7% male. Regarding the study as a whole: Some nonresponders likewise displayed low normalized T-cell clonal expansion.

About this clone: Its antigen is currently unknown.

The germline V gene encodes CDR1 SEHNR and CDR2 FQNEAQ (reference sequence). V was pared by 0 bases and J by 6 bases, with 4 bases of the junction left unmatched. The CDR3 spans 15 residues. The repertoire was sequenced with immunoSEQ multiplex PCR; TCRdb's copy has only in-frame clones and lacks some. The data show tens of thousands of clones, about 82% seen once. The TCR originated in an adult with an advanced solid tumor such as melanoma, head and neck, liver or kidney cancer. The chain links TRBV7-9 to TRBJ2-1, with TRBD2 matching over 8 bases. Sequencing was performed on CD4+ or CD8+ T cells sorted from blood, taken in a trial of the OX40 agonist ivuxolimab. CDR3 region: CASSLASREGNEQFF. The CDR3 coding sequence is TGTGCCAGCAGCTTAGCTTCCCGGGAGGGCAATGAGCAGTTCTTC. The full variable domain, in which reference TRBV7-9 and TRBJ2-1 provide the parts outside the CDR3, is DTGVSQNPRHKITKRGQNVTFRCDPISEHNRLYWYRQTLGQGPEFLTYFQNEAQLEKSRLLSDRFSAERPKGSFSTLEIQRTEQGDSAMYLCASSLASREGNEQFFGPGTRLTVL.